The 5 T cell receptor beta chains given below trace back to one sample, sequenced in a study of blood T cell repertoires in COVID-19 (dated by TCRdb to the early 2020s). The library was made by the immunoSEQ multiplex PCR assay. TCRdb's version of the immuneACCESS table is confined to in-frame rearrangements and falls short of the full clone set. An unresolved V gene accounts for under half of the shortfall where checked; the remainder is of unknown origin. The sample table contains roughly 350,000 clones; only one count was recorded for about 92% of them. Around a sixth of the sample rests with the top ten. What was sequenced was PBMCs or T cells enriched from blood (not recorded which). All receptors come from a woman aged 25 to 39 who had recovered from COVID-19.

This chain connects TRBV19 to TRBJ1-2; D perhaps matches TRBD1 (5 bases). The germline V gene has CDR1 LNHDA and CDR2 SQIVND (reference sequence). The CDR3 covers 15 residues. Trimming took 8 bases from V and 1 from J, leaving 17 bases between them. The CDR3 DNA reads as TGTGCCAGTCATTTAGGGGCCTCTGGTAACTATGGCTACACCTTC. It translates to CASHLGASGNYGYTF.

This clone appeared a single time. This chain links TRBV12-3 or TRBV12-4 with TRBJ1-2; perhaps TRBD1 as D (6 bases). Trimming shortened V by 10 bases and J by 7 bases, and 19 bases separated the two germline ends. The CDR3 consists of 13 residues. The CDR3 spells CATARGGVSGYTF. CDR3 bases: TGTGCCACCGCTAGGGGGGGCGTAAGTGGCTACACCTTC.

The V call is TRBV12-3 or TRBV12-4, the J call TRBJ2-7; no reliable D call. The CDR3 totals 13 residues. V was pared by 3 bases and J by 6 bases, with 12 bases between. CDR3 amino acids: CASSLTLLGEQYF. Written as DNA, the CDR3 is TGTGCCAGCAGTTTGACTCTTTTGGGCGAGCAGTACTTC.

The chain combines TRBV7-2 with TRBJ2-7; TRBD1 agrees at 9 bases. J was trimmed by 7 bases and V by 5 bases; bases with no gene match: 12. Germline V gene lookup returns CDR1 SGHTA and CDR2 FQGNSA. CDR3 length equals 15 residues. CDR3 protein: CASSLDRDRVWEQYF. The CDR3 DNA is TGTGCCAGCAGCCTTGACCGGGACAGGGTTTGGGAGCAGTACTTC.

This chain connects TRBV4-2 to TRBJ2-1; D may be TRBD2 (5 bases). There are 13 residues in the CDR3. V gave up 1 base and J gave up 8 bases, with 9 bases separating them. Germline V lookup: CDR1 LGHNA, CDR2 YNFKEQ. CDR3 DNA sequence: TGTGCCAGCAGCCAAGCCGTTAGCGATGAGCAGTTCTTC. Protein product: CASSQAVSDEQFF.